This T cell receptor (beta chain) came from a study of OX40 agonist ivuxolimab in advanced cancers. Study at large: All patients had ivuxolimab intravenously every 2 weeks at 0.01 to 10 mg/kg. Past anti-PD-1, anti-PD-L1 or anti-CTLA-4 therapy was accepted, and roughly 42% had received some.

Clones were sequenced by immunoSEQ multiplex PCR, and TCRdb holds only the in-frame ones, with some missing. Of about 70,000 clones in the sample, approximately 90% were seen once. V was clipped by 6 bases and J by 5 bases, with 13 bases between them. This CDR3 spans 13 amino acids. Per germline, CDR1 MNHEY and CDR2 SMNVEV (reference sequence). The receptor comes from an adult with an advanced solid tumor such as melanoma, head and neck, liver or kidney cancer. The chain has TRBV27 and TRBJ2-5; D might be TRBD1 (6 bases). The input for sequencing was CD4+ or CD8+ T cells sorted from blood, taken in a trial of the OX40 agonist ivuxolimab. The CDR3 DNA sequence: TGTGCCAGCAGCTATGGACAGAGCGAGACCCAGTACTTC. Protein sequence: CASSYGQSETQYF.